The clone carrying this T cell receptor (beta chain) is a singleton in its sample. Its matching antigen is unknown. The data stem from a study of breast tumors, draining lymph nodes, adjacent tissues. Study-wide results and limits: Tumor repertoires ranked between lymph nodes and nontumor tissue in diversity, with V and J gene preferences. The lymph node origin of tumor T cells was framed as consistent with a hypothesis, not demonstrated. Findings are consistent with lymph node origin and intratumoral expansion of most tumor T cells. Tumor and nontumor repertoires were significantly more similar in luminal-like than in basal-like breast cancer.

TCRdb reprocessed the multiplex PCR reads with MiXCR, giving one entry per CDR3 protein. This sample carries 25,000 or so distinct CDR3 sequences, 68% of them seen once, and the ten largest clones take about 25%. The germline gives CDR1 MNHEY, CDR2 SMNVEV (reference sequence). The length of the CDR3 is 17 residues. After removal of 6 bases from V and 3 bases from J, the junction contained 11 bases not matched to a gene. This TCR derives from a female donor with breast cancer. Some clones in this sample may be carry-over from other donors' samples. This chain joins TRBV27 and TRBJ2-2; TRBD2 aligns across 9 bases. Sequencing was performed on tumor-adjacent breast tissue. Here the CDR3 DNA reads TGTGCCAGCAGCCCAGCGGGAGGTGGTTTGTACACCGGGGAGCTGTTTTTT. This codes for CASSPAGGGLYTGELFF.